Listed below are T cell receptor beta chains from one sample, sequenced in a study of Graves' ophthalmopathy and Graves' hyperthyroidism. TCRdb processed the multiplex PCR reads anew with MiXCR; each CDR3 protein has one entry. This table holds hundreds of thousands of distinct CDR3 sequences, around a fifth found once. The source material was peripheral blood. These TCRs come from a woman in her forties or fifties with Graves' ophthalmopathy. Both conserved end residues are part of each CDR3. A D gene is named only where the DNA matches it firmly. Only some rows state a clone size, as once, few, many or a class for expanded clones.

TRBV6-1	TRBJ1-3	.	many	CASRQTFSGNTIYF	TGTGCCAGCAGACAGACGTTCTCTGGAAACACCATATATTTT
TRBV3-1	TRBJ1-1	.	many	CASSRASLNTEAFF	TGTGCCAGCAGCCGGGCTAGTCTTAACACTGAAGCTTTCTTT
TRBV12-5	TRBJ2-6	.	many	CASGLSASGANVLTF	TGTGCTAGTGGTTTGTCGGCGTCTGGGGCCAACGTCCTGACTTTC
TRBV30	TRBJ1-6	TRBD1	.	CAWATGSSYNSPLHF	TGTGCCTGGGCGACAGGGAGCTCCTATAATTCACCCCTCCACTTT
TRBV20-1	TRBJ2-5	.	many	CSARGARGTQYF	TGCAGTGCTAGAGGAGCCCGGGGGACCCAGTACTTC
TRBV12-3/TRBV12-4	TRBJ1-1	.	many	CASNLAIGGLAEAFF	TGTGCCAGCAACTTGGCCATAGGGGGGCTTGCTGAAGCTTTCTTT
TRBV5-1	TRBJ2-7	.	.	CASSRASSYEQYF	TGCGCCAGCAGCCGCGCGTCCTCCTACGAGCAGTACTTC
TRBV9	TRBJ2-7	TRBD1	many	CASSVGVTGGSPYEQYF	TGTGCCAGCAGCGTAGGAGTTACAGGGGGCTCTCCCTACGAGCAGTACTTC
TRBV28	TRBJ2-5	.	.	CASSHGVGLEETQYF	TGTGCCAGCAGCCACGGAGTGGGGCTAGAAGAGACCCAGTACTTC
TRBV2	TRBJ1-2	TRBD1	many	CASKEQGADYGYTF	TGTGCCAGCAAAGAACAGGGGGCGGACTATGGCTACACCTTC
TRBV29-1	TRBJ1-1	TRBD1	many	CSVGGTGGRTNTEAFF	TGCAGCGTCGGGGGGACAGGGGGCCGAACGAACACTGAAGCTTTCTTT
TRBV27	TRBJ1-2	.	.	CASSFSGNYGYTF	TGTGCCAGCAGTTTCTCAGGAAACTATGGCTACACCTTC
TRBV4-1	TRBJ2-7	.	many	CASSQGNSGYEQYF	TGCGCCAGCAGCCAAGGGAATAGCGGTTACGAGCAGTACTTC
TRBV7-9	TRBJ2-7	.	many	CASKRTDTYEQYF	TGTGCCAGCAAAAGGACCGATACCTACGAGCAGTACTTC
TRBV28	TRBJ2-5	.	many	CASSLPGRETQYF	TGTGCCAGCAGTTTGCCAGGGAGAGAGACCCAGTACTTC
TRBV12-3/TRBV12-4	TRBJ2-5	TRBD2	many	CASSWGLAGKQETQYF	TGTGCCAGCAGTTGGGGACTAGCGGGCAAACAAGAGACCCAGTACTTC